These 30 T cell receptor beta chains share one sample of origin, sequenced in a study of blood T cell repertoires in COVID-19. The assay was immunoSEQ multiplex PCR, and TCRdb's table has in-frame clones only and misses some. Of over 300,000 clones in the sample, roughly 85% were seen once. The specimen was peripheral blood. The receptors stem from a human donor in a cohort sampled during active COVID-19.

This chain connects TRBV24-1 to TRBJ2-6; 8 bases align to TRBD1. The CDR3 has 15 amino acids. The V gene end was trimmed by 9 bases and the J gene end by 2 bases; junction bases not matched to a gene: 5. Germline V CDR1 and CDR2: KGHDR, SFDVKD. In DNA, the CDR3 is TGTGCCACCCGCCCGACAGGGGCTGGGGCCAACGTCCTGACTTTC. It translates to CATRPTGAGANVLTF.

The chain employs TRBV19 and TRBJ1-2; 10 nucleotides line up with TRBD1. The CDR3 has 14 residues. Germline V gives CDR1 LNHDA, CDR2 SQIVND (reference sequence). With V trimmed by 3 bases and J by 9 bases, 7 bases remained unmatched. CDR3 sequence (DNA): TGTGCCAGTAGTATTGCTGGGACAGGGGTCAGCTACACCTTC. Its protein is CASSIAGTGVSYTF.

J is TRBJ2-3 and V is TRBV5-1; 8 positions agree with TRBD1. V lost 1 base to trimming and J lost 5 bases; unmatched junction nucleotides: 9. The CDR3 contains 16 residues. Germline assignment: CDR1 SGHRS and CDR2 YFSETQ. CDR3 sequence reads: CASSLSPGGAIDTQYF. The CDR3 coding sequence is TGCGCCAGCAGCTTGAGCCCAGGGGGCGCGATAGATACGCAGTATTTT.

The CDR3 DNA sequence: TGTGCCAGCAGCAACAAATACACAGGTTGCACTGAAGCTTTCTTT. It translates to CASSNKYTGCTEAFF. The chain combines TRBV21-1 with TRBJ1-1; no DNA check was done on the table's D call, TRBD1. TRBV21-1 is reported as a pseudogene. The CDR3 has 15 residues.

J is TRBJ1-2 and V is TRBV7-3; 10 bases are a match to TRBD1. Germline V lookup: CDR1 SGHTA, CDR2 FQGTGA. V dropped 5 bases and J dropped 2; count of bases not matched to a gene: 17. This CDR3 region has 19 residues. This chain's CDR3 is CASSPNPGTGASVNYGYTF. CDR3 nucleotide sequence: TGTGCCAGCAGCCCCAACCCCGGGACAGGGGCTAGTGTGAACTATGGCTACACCTTC.

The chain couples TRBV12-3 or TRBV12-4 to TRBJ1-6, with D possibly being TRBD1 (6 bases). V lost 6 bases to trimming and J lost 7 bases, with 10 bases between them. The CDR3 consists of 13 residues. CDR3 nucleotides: TGTGCCAGCAGGATGAGGGGGAATTCACCCCTCCACTTT. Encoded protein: CASRMRGNSPLHF.

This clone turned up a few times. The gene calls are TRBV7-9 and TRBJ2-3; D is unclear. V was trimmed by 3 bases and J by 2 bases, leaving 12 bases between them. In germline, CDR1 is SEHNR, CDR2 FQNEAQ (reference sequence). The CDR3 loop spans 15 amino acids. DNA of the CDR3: TGTGCCAGCAGCTTTCTAGAGTTAGTCACAGATACGCAGTATTTT. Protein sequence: CASSFLELVTDTQYF.

Here the CDR3 reads CASSETTGYYEQYF. The CDR3 bases are TGTGCCAGCAGTGAGACGACAGGGTACTACGAGCAGTACTTC. The rearrangement links TRBV6-1 to TRBJ2-7; 7 bases line up with TRBD1. The CDR3 is 14 amino acids. Germline-derived CDR1 and CDR2 are MNHNS and SASEGT. V shed 3 bases, J shed 3 bases, and the junction held 5 bases outside the gene matches.

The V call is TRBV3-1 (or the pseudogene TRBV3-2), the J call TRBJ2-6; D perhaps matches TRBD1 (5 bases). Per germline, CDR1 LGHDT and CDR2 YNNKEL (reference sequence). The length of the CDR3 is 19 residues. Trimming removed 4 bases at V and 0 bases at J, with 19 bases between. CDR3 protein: CASSRDKFWGYSGANVLTF. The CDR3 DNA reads TGTGCCAGCAGCCGAGACAAATTTTGGGGCTACTCTGGGGCCAACGTCCTGACTTTC.

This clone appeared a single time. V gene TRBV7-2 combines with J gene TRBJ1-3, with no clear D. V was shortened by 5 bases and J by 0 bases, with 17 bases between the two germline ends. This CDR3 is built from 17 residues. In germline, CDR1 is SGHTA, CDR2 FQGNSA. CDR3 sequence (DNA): TGTGCCAGCAGCCCTAGGTTCGACTCGTACTCTGGAAACACCATATATTTT. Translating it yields CASSPRFDSYSGNTIYF.

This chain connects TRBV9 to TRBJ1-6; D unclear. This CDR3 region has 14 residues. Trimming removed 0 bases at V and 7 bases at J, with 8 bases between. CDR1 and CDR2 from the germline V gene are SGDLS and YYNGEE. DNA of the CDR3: TGTGCCAGCAGCGTAGGGCACCAAAATTCACCCCTCCACTTT. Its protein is CASSVGHQNSPLHF. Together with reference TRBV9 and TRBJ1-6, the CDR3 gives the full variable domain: DSGVTQTPKHLITATGQRVTLRCSPRSGDLSVYWYQQSLDQGLQFLIQYYNGEERAKGNILERFSAQQFPDLHSELNLSSLELGDSALYFCASSVGHQNSPLHFGNGTRLTVT.

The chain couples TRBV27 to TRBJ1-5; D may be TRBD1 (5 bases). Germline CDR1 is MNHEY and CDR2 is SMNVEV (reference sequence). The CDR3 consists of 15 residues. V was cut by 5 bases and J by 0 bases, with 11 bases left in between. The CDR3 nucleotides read TGTGCCAGCAGTCCAAGGGGTTATAGCAATCAGCCCCAGCATTTT. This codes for CASSPRGYSNQPQHF.

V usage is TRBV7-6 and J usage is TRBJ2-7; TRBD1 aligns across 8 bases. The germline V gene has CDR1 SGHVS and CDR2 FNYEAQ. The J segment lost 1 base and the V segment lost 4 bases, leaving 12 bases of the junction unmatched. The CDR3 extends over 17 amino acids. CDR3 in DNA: TGTGCCAGCAGCTCTAGTCCCCAGGGGGCCCTGTCCTACGAGCAGTACTTC. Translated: CASSSSPQGALSYEQYF.

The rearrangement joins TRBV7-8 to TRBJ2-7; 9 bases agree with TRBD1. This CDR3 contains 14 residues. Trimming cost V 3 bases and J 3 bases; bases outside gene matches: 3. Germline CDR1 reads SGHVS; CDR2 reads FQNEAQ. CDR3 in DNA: TGTGCCAGCAGCTTCGGGGACAGGGACTACGAGCAGTACTTC. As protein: CASSFGDRDYEQYF.

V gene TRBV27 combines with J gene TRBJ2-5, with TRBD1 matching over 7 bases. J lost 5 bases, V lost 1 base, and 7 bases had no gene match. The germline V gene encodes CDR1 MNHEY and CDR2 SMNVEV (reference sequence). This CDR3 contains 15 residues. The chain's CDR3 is CASSLLGGLAETQYF. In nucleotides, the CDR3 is TGTGCCAGCAGTTTATTAGGGGGCTTAGCGGAGACCCAGTACTTC.

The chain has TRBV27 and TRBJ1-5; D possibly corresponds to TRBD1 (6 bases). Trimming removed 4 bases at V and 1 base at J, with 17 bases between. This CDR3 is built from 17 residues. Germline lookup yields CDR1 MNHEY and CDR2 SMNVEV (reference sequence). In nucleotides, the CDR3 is TGTGCCAGCAGTTCCAACAGGGAGATTTTAAGCAATCAGCCCCAGCATTTT. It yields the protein CASSSNREILSNQPQHF.

CDR3 sequence (DNA): TGTGCCAGCAGCTTACTAGCGGGGGGGAGGTATAGCACAGATACGCAGTATTTT. It is translated as CASSLLAGGRYSTDTQYF. V usage is TRBV7-2 and J usage is TRBJ2-3; 12 bases are a match to TRBD2. The CDR3 is 18 amino acids. With 2 bases clipped from V and 0 bases from J, the junction kept 6 bases outside the gene matches. Germline values: CDR1 SGHTA, CDR2 FQGNSA.

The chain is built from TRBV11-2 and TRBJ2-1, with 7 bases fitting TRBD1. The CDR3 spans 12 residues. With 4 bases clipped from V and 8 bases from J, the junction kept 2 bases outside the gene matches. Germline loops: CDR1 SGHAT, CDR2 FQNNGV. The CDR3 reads CASSWTGDEQFF. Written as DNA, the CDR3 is TGTGCCAGCAGCTGGACAGGCGATGAGCAGTTCTTC. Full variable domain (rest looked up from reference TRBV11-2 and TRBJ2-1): EAGVAQSPRYKIIEKRQSVAFWCNPISGHATLYWYQQILGQGPKLLIQFQNNGVVDDSQLPKDRFSAERLKGVDSTLKIQPAKLEDSAVYLCASSWTGDEQFFGPGTRLTVL.

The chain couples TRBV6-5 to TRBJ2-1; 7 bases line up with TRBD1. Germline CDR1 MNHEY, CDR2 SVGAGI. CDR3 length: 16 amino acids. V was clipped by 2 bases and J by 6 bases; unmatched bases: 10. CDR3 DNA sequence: TGTGCCAGCAGTTACGCCGACAGGGTAATCAGCAATGAGCAGTTCTTC. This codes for CASSYADRVISNEQFF.

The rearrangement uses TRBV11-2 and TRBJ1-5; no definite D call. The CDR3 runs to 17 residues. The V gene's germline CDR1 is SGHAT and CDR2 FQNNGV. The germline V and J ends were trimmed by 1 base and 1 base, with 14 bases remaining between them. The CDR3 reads CASSLVDRVYSNQPQHF. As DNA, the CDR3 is TGTGCCAGCAGCTTAGTCGATCGGGTATACAGCAATCAGCCCCAGCATTTT.

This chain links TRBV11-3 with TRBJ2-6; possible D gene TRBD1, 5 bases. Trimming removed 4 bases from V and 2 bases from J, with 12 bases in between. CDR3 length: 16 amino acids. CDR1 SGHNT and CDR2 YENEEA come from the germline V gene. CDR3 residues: CASSSGFDPGANVLTF. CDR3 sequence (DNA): TGTGCCAGCAGCTCAGGGTTTGACCCTGGGGCCAACGTCCTGACTTTC. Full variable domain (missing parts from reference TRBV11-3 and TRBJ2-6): EAGVVQSPRYKIIEKKQPVAFWCNPISGHNTLYWYLQNLGQGPELLIRYENEEAVDDSQLPKDRFSAERLKGVDSTLKIQPAELGDSAVYLCASSSGFDPGANVLTFGAGSRLTVL.

In nucleotides, the CDR3 is TGTGCCAGCAGCCAAGATGGACAGAAATTTGGAAACACCATATATTTT. Its protein is CASSQDGQKFGNTIYF. V usage is TRBV14 and J usage is TRBJ1-3; D might be TRBD1 (6 bases). Trimming left V 0 bases short and J 3 bases short, with 12 bases between. The germline gives CDR1 SGHDN, CDR2 FVKESK. This CDR3 comprises 16 residues.

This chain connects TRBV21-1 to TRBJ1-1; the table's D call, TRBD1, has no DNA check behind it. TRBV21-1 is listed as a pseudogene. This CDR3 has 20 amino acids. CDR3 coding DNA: TGTGCCAGCAGCAAACGGAACACAGGGACAGACGATCGAAGGAACACTGAAGCTTTCTTT. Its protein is CASSKRNTGTDDRRNTEAFF.

The CDR3 sequence is CAWATQGYNEQFF. The DNA for the CDR3 is TGTGCCTGGGCCACACAGGGATACAATGAGCAGTTCTTC. The chain uses TRBV30 and TRBJ2-1, with D possibly being TRBD1 (6 bases). The CDR3 is made up of 13 amino acids. Germline loops: CDR1 GTSNPN, CDR2 SVGIG (reference sequence). V gave up 5 bases and J gave up 4 bases, with 12 bases separating them.

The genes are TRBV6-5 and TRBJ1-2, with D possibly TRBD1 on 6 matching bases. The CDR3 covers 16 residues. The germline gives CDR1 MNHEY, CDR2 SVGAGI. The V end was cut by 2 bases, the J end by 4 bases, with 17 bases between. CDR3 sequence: CASSYLPQGTPYGYTF. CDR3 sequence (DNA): TGTGCCAGCAGTTACCTCCCCCAAGGGACACCCTATGGCTACACCTTC.

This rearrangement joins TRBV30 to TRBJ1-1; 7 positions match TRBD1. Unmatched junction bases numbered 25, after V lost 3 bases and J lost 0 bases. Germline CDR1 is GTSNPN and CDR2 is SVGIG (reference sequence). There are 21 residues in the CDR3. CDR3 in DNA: TGTGCCTGGAGCGGAGGGTTCGACAGGGAGGATAACAGGGCCATGAACACTGAAGCTTTCTTT. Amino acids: CAWSGGFDREDNRAMNTEAFF. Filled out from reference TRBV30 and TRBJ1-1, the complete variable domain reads SQTIHQWPATLVQPVGSPLSLECTVEGTSNPNLYWYRQAAGRGLQLLFYSVGIGQISSEVPQNLSASRPQDRQFILSSKKLLLSDSGFYLCAWSGGFDREDNRAMNTEAFFGQGTRLTVV.

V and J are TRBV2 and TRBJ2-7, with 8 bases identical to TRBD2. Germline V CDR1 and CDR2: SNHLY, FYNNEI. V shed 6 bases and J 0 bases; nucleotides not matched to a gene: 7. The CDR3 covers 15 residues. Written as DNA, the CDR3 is TGTGCCAGCAGCGTCCCAGCGGGGGCCTCCTACGAGCAGTACTTC. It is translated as CASSVPAGASYEQYF.

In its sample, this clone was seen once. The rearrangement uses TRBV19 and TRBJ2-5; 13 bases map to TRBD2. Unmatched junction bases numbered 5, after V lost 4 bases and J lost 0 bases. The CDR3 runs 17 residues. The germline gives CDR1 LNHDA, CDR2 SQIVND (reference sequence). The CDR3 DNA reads TGTGCCAGTAGTAGACTAGCGGGGGGCCGGTACCAAGAGACCCAGTACTTC. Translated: CASSRLAGGRYQETQYF.

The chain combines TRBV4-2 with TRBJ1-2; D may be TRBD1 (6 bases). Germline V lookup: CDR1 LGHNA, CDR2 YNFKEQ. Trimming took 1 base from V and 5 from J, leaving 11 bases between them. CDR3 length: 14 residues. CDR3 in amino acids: CASSQGDISYGYTF. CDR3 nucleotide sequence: TGTGCCAGCAGCCAAGGGGACATCTCGTATGGCTACACCTTC.

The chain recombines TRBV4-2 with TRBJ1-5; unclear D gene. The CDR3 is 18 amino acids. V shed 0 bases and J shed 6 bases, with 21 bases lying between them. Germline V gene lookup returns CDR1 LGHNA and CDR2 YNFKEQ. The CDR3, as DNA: TGTGCCAGCAGCCAAGATCCACCACCCGCCGAGGGATCTCAGCCCCAGCATTTT. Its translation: CASSQDPPPAEGSQPQHF.